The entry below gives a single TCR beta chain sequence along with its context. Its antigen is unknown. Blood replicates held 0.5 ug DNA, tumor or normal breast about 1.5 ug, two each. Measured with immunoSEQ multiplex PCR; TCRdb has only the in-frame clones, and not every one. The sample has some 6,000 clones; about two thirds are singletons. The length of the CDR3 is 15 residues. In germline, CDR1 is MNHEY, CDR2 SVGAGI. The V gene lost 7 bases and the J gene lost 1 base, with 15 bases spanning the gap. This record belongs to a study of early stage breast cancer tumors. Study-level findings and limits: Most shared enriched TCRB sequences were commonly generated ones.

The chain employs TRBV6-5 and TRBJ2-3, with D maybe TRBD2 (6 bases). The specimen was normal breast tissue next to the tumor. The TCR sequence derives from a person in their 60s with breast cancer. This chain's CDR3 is CASTVPGGGTDTQYF. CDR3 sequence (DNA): TGTGCCAGCACCGTCCCCGGGGGAGGCACAGATACGCAGTATTTT.